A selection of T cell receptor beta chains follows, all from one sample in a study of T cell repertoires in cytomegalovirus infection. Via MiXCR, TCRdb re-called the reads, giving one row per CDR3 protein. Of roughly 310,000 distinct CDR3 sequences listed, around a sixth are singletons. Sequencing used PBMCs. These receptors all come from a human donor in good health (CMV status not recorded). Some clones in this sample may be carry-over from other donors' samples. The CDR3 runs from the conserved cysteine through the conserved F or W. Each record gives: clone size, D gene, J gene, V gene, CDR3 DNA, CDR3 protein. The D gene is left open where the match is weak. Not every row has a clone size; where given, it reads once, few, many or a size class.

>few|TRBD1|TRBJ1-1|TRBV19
TGTGCCAGTACGAGTTCAGGGGGCACTGAAGCTTTCTTT
CASTSSGGTEAFF
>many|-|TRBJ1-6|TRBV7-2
TGTGCCAGCAGCTTATTCGGGCAGTATAATTCACCCCTCCACTTT
CASSLFGQYNSPLHF
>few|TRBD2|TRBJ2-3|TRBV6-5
TGTGCCAGCAGCACCGGGACTAGCCGCCCAGATACGCAGTATTTT
CASSTGTSRPDTQYF
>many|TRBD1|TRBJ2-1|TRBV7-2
TGTGCCAGCAGCTTACTTCAGGGGGCTCCTGTCGATGAGCAGTTCTTC
CASSLLQGAPVDEQFF
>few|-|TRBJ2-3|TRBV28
TGTGCCAGCAGTTTACTGGGACAAGGGGCCCCTCTAAGCACAGATACGCAGTATTTT
CASSLLGQGAPLSTDTQYF
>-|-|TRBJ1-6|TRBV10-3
TGTGCCATCAGTGAGTCGGGGGTGGGATCACCCCTCCACTTT
CAISESGVGSPLHF
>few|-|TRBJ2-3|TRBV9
TGTGCCAGCAGCGTAGCGCTAACACAGGGAGATACGCAGTATTTT
CASSVALTQGDTQYF
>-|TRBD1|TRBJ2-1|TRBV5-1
TGCGCCAGCAGCTTGGCCCCGGACAGGGAACATGAGCAGTTCTTC
CASSLAPDREHEQFF
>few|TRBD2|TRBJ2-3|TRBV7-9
TGTGCCAGCAGCCTAAAACTAATAGCGGGGGGGATTACAGATACGCAGTATTTT
CASSLKLIAGGITDTQYF
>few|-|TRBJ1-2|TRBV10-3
TGTGCCATCAGTGATTCGCAAGACAGATGGGGTGGGTACACCTTC
CAISDSQDRWGGYTF
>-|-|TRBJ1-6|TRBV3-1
TGTGCCAGCAGCCAAGAGGCACGAAGCTCCTATAATTCACCCCTCCACTTT
CASSQEARSSYNSPLHF
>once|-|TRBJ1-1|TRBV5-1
TGCGCCAGCGGCGAGGACAGCGCCTCGGGTGAAGCTTTCTTT
CASGEDSASGEAFF
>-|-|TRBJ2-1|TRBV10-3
TGTGCCATCAGTGAGTCCACGGGGGGCGATGAGCAGTTCTTC
CAISESTGGDEQFF
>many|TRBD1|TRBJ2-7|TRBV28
TGTGCCAGCAGTGAGGGACAGGCAAGCTCCTACGAGCAGTACTTC
CASSEGQASSYEQYF
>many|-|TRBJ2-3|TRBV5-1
TGCGCCAGCAGCCCCCGCCCGGGAGGCACAGATACGCAGTATTTT
CASSPRPGGTDTQYF
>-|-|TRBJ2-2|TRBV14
TGTGCCAGCAGCCAAGGGGTTTCCGGGGAGCTGTTTTTT
CASSQGVSGELFF
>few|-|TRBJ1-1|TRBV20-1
TGCAGTGCTAGAGGACTCCGGCAGGAGGGGATTCCTCCCTGGAACACTGAAGCTTTCTTT
CSARGLRQEGIPPWNTEAFF
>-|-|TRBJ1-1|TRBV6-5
TGTGCCAGCAGAAAGGCAGGGATCACTGAAGCTTTCTTT
CASRKAGITEAFF
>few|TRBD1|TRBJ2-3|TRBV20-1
TGCAGTGCTAGAAGACAGGGTATCTCAGATACGCAGTATTTT
CSARRQGISDTQYF
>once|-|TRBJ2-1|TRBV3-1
TGTGCCAGCAGGTTGGAGGGGTCTGAGCAGTTCTTC
CASRLEGSEQFF
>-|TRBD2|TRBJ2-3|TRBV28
TGTGCCAGCAGTCGGCAGCGGGGAGTCACAGATACGCAGTATTTT
CASSRQRGVTDTQYF
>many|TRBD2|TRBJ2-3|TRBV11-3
TGTGCCAGCAGCTCTAGCGGGGGCACAGATACGCAGTATTTT
CASSSSGGTDTQYF
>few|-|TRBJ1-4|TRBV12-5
TGTGCTAGTGGTTTGGTAACAGCTGAAAAACTGTTTTTT
CASGLVTAEKLFF
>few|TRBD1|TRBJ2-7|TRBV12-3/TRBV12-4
TGTGCCAGCAGTTCCCTGGGACAGGGGATCCACGAGCAGTACTTC
CASSSLGQGIHEQYF
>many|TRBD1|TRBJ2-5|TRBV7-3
TGTGCCAGCAGCCCAAGGAAAGACAGGGTTGGAGAGACCCAGTACTTC
CASSPRKDRVGETQYF
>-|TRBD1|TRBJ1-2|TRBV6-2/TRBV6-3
TGTGCCAGCAGTTACGGGACAGGGAACTATGGCTACACCTTC
CASSYGTGNYGYTF
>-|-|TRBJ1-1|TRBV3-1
TGTGCCAGCAAGGGTTTTATGAACACTGAAGCTTTCTTT
CASKGFMNTEAFF
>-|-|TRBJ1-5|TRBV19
TGTGCCAGTAGTAGTACAGCGATGAATCAGCCCCAGCATTTT
CASSSTAMNQPQHF